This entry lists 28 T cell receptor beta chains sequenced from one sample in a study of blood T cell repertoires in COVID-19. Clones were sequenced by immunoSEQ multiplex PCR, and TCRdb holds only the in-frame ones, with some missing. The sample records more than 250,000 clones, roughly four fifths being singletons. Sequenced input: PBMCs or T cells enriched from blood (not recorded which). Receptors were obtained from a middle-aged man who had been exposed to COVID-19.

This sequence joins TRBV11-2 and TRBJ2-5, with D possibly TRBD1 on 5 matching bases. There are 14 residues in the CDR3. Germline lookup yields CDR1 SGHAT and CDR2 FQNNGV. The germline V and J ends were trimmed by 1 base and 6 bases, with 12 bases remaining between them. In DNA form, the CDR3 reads TGTGCCAGCAGCTTAGCGATGACAGAACAGACCCAGTACTTC. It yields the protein CASSLAMTEQTQYF.

The DNA of the CDR3 is TGTGCCAGCAGTTACTCAACGGCCGGGACTAGGTACTACGAGCAGTACTTC. Translating it yields CASSYSTAGTRYYEQYF. V is TRBV6-2 or TRBV6-3 and J is TRBJ2-7, with 8 bases matching TRBD2. With V trimmed by 0 bases and J by 3 bases, 10 bases remained unmatched. Germline CDR1 MNHEY, CDR2 SVGEGT. This CDR3 has 17 amino acids.

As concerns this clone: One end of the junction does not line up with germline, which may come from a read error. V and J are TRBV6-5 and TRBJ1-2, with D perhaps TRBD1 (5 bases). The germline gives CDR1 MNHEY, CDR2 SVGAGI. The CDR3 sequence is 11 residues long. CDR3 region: CASSRGGMGPF. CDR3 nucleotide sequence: TGTGCCAGCAGTAGGGGTGGGATGGGCCCATTC.

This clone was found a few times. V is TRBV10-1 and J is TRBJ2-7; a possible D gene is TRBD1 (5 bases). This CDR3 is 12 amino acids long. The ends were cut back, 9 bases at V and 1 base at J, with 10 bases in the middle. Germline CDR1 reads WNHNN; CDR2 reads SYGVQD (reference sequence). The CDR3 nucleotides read TGCGCCAGTGCGGCAGGGTCCTACGAGCAGTACTTC. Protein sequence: CASAAGSYEQYF.

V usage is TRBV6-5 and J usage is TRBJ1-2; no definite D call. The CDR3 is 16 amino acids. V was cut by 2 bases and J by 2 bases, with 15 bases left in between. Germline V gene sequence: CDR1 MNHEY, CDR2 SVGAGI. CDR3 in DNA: TGTGCCAGCAGTTACCAACGCTTCGGGTTGAACTATGGCTACACCTTC. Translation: CASSYQRFGLNYGYTF.

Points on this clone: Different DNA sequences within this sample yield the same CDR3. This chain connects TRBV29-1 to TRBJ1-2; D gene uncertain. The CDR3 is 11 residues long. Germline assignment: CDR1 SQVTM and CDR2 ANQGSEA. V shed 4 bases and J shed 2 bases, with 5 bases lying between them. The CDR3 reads CSVAVNYGYTF. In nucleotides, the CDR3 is TGCAGCGTTGCTGTAAACTATGGCTACACCTTC.

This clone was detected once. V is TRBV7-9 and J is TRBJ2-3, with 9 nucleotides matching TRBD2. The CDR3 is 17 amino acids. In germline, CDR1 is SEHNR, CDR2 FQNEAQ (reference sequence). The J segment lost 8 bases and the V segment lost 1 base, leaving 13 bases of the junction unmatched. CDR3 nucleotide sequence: TGTGCCAGCAGCTTAGGTAGCGGGAGCCTTCGGGGTGGTACGCAGTATTTT. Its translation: CASSLGSGSLRGGTQYF.

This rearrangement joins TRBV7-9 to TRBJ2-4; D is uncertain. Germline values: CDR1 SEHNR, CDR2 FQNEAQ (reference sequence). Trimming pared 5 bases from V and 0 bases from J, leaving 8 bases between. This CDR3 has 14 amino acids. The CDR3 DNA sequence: TGTGCCAGCAGCCCACAGTTAGCCAAAAACATTCAGTACTTC. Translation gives CASSPQLAKNIQYF.

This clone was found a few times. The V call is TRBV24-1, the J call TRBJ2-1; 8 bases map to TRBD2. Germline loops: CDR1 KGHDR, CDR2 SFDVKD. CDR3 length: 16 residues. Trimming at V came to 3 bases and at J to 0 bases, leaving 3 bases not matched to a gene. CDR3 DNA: TGTGCCACCAGTGATGCCAGCGGGAGCTCCTACAATGAGCAGTTCTTC. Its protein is CATSDASGSSYNEQFF.

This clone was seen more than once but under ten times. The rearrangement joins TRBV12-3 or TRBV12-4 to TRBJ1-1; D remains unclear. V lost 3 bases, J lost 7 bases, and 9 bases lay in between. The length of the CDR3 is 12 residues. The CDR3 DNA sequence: TGTGCCAGCAGTTTGGTTTTAGATGAAGCTTTCTTT. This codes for CASSLVLDEAFF.

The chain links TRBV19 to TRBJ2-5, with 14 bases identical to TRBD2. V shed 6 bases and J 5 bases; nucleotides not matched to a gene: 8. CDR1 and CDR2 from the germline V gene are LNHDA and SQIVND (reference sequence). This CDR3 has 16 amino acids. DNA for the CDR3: TGTGCCAGTAGGCCGGGACTAGCGGGAGTACGGGAGACCCAGTACTTC. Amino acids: CASRPGLAGVRETQYF.

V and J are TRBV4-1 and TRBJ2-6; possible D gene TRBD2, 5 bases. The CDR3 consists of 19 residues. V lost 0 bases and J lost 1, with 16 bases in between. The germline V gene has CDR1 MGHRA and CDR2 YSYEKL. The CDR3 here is CASSQDGVAGTSGANVLTF. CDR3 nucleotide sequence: TGCGCCAGCAGCCAAGATGGCGTGGCGGGCACTTCTGGGGCCAACGTCCTGACTTTC.

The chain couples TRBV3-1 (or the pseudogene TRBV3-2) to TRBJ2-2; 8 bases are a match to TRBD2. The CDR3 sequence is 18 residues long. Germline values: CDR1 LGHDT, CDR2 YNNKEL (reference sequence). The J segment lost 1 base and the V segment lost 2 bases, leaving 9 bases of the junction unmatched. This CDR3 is CASSQSASGQLNTGELFF. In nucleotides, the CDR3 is TGTGCCAGCAGCCAATCAGCTAGCGGGCAGTTGAACACCGGGGAGCTGTTTTTT.

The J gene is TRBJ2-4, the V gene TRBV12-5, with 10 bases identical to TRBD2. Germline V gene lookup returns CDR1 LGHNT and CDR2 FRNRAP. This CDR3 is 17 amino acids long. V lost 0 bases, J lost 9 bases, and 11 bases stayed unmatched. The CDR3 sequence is CASGLVGMASGSGIQYF. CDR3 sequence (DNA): TGTGCTAGTGGTTTGGTAGGCATGGCTAGCGGGAGCGGCATTCAGTACTTC.

The DNA of the CDR3 is TGTGCCAGCAGTTACCGGACTGGGGGGTACAATGAGCAGTTCTTC. The encoded protein is CASSYRTGGYNEQFF. The chain employs TRBV6-5 and TRBJ2-1; D perhaps matches TRBD2 (6 bases). The CDR3 runs to 15 residues. The germline V gene encodes CDR1 MNHEY and CDR2 SVGAGI. Trimming shortened V by 2 bases and J by 4 bases, and 12 bases separated the two germline ends.

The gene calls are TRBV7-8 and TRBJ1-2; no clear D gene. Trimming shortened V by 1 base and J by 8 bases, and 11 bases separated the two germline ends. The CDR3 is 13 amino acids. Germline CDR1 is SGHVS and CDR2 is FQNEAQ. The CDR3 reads CASSLDGGRGYTF. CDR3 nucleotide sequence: TGTGCCAGCAGCTTAGATGGCGGGAGAGGCTACACCTTC.

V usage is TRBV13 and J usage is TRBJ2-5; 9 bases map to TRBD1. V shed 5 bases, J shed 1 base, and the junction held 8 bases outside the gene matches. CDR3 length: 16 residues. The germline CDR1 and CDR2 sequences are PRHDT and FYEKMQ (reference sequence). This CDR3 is CASSPQWGQGQETQYF. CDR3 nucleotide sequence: TGTGCCAGCAGCCCCCAGTGGGGACAGGGCCAAGAGACCCAGTACTTC.

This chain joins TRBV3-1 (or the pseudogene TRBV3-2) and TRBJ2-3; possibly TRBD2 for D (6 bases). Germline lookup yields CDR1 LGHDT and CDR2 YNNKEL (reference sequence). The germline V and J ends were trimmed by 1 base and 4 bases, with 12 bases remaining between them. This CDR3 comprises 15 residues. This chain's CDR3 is CASSQGDLFPDTQYF. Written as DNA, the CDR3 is TGTGCCAGCAGCCAAGGGGACTTATTTCCAGATACGCAGTATTTT.

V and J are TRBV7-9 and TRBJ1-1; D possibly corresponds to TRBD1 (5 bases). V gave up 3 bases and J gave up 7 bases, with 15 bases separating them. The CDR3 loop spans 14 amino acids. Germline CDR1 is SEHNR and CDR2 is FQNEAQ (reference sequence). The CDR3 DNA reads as TGTGCCAGCAGCTTGGGAAGGGACGGGGGTGAAGCTTTCTTT. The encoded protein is CASSLGRDGGEAFF.

The CDR3 DNA sequence: TGTGCCAGCTCACCGCTTCGACTAGCGGGACACTTAGATACGCAGTATTTT. It translates to CASSPLRLAGHLDTQYF. The chain uses TRBV18 and TRBJ2-3; 11 positions match TRBD2. The CDR3 spans 17 residues. Germline CDR1 and CDR2: KGHSH and LQKENI. J lost 5 bases, V lost 3 bases, and 10 bases had no gene match.

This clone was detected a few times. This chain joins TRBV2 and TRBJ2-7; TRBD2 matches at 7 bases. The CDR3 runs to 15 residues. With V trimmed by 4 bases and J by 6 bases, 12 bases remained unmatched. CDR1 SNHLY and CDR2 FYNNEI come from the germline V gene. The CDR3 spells CASSGHGLVSAEQYF. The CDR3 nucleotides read TGTGCCAGCAGTGGACATGGACTAGTTAGCGCCGAGCAGTACTTC. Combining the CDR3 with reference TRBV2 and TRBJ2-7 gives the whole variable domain EPEVTQTPSHQVTQMGQEVILRCVPISNHLYFYWYRQILGQKVEFLVSFYNNEISEKSEIFDDQFSVERPDGSNFTLKIRSTKLEDSAMYFCASSGHGLVSAEQYFGPGTRLTVT.

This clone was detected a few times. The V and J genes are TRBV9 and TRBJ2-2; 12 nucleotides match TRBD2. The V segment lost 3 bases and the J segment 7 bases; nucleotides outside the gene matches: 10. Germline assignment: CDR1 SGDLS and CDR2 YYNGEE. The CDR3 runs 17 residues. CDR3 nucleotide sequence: TGTGCCAGCAGCGGAGGGCTTTGGACTAGCGGGAACGGGGAGCTGTTTTTT. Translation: CASSGGLWTSGNGELFF.

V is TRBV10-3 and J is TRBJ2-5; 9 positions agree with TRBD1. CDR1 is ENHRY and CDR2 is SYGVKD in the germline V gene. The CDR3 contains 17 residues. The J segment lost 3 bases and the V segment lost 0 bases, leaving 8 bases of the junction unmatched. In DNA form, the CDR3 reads TGTGCCATCAGTGAGTCGGGCTTGGGGACAGGGAAAGAGACCCAGTACTTC. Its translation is CAISESGLGTGKETQYF.

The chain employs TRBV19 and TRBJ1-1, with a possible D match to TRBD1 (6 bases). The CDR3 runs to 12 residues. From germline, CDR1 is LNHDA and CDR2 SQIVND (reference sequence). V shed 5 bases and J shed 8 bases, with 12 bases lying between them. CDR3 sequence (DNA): TGTGCCAGTAGTCCAACAGGGATCGAAGCTTTCTTT. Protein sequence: CASSPTGIEAFF.

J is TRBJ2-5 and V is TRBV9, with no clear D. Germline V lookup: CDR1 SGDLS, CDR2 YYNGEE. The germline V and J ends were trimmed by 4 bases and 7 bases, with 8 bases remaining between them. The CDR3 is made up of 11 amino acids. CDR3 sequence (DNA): TGTGCCAGCAGCTACCGCGGGACCCAGTACTTC. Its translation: CASSYRGTQYF.

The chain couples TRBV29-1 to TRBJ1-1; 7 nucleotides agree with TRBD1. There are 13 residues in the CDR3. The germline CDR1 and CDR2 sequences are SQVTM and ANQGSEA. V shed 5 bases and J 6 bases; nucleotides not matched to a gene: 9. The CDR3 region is CSVKRRTGAEAFF. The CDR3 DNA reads TGCAGCGTTAAGCGGCGGACAGGCGCTGAAGCTTTCTTT.

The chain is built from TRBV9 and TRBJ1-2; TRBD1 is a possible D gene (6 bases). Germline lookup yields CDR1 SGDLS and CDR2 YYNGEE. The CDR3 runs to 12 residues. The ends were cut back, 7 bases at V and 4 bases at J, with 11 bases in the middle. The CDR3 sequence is CASGQTSYGYTF. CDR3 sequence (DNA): TGTGCCAGCGGACAGACTTCCTATGGCTACACCTTC.

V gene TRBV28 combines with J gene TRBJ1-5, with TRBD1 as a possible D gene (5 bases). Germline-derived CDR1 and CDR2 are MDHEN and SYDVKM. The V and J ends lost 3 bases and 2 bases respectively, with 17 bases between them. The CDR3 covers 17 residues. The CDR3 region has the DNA TGTGCCAGCAGTTTGCGTGACAGTCTGATAGGCAATCAGCCCCAGCATTTT. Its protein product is CASSLRDSLIGNQPQHF.